A selection of T cell receptor beta chains follows, all from one sample in a study of blood T cells in healthy people across ages. MiXCR was run by TCRdb on the 5' RACE reads, yielding one entry per CDR3 protein. The table includes roughly 860,000 distinct CDR3 sequences, 62% detected once. Source material: blood. These receptors all stem from a man aged 30-40 years in good health. The CDR3 runs from the conserved cysteine through the conserved F or W. Fields, in order: J gene, D gene, V gene, clone size, CDR3 protein, CDR3 DNA. D genes are given only for firm matches. Only part of the rows carry a size: once, few, many, or a class if the clone is expanded.

j_gene: TRBJ2-6; d_gene: -; v_gene: TRBV5-1; abundance: -; CDR3aa: CASSLSGAPFPGANVLTF; CDR3nt: TGCGCCAGCAGCTTGTCGGGGGCCCCATTCCCTGGGGCCAACGTCCTGACTTTC
j_gene: TRBJ1-1; d_gene: TRBD1; v_gene: TRBV7-2; abundance: few; CDR3aa: CASSSTPQGTEAFF; CDR3nt: TGTGCCAGCAGCTCGACCCCACAGGGGACTGAAGCTTTCTTT
j_gene: TRBJ1-2; d_gene: -; v_gene: TRBV5-6; abundance: few; CDR3aa: CASRAIPTGQANYGYTF; CDR3nt: TGTGCCAGCAGAGCGATTCCGACAGGCCAAGCTAACTATGGCTACACCTTC
j_gene: TRBJ1-1; d_gene: -; v_gene: TRBV5-6; abundance: many; CDR3aa: CASSLEFAEAFF; CDR3nt: TGTGCCAGCAGCTTGGAATTTGCTGAAGCTTTCTTT
j_gene: TRBJ2-4; d_gene: TRBD2; v_gene: TRBV20-1; abundance: -; CDR3aa: CSARGTRLNRGGQYF; CDR3nt: TGCAGTGCTAGAGGGACTAGACTTAATCGGGGTGGGCAGTACTTC
j_gene: TRBJ2-7; d_gene: -; v_gene: TRBV29-1; abundance: -; CDR3aa: CSTPIGSEQYF; CDR3nt: TGCAGCACCCCTATTGGGAGCGAGCAGTACTTC
j_gene: TRBJ2-7; d_gene: TRBD1; v_gene: TRBV28; abundance: -; CDR3aa: CATASGGEQYF; CDR3nt: TGTGCCACCGCTTCAGGGGGCGAGCAGTACTTC
j_gene: TRBJ2-1; d_gene: TRBD2; v_gene: TRBV4-3; abundance: once; CDR3aa: CASSQGVAGAYNEQFF; CDR3nt: TGCGCCAGCAGCCAGGGGGTAGCGGGGGCTTACAATGAGCAGTTCTTC
j_gene: TRBJ2-5; d_gene: TRBD2; v_gene: TRBV7-8; abundance: -; CDR3aa: CASSSRDYQETQYF; CDR3nt: TGTGCCAGCAGCTCAAGGGACTATCAAGAGACACAGTACTTC
j_gene: TRBJ2-2; d_gene: TRBD1; v_gene: TRBV6-2/TRBV6-3; abundance: -; CDR3aa: CASSADRDVDTGELFF; CDR3nt: TGTGCCAGCAGTGCCGACAGGGACGTGGACACCGGGGAGCTGTTTTTT
j_gene: TRBJ2-7; d_gene: -; v_gene: TRBV25-1; abundance: -; CDR3aa: CASRPGDIYYEQYF; CDR3nt: TGTGCCAGCCGCCCAGGGGACATCTACTACGAGCAGTACTTC
j_gene: TRBJ1-5; d_gene: TRBD1; v_gene: TRBV20-1; abundance: once; CDR3aa: CSARVFGQGRQPQHF; CDR3nt: TGCAGTGCTAGAGTTTTTGGACAGGGGCGGCAGCCCCAGCATTTT
j_gene: TRBJ2-5; d_gene: -; v_gene: TRBV29-1; abundance: -; CDR3aa: CSVEAGEGGETQYF; CDR3nt: TGCAGCGTTGAAGCTGGGGAGGGGGGAGAGACCCAGTACTTC
j_gene: TRBJ2-5; d_gene: -; v_gene: TRBV9; abundance: -; CDR3aa: CASSVGLNRGQYF; CDR3nt: TGTGCCAGCAGCGTAGGTCTCAATCGGGGCCAGTACTTC
j_gene: TRBJ2-2; d_gene: -; v_gene: TRBV10-2; abundance: -; CDR3aa: CASSDPRDPSNTGELFF; CDR3nt: TGCGCCAGCAGTGACCCGCGGGACCCATCTAACACCGGGGAGCTGTTTTTT
j_gene: TRBJ2-7; d_gene: -; v_gene: TRBV27; abundance: -; CDR3aa: CVSSLFGTSKQYF; CDR3nt: TGCGTCAGCAGTTTATTCGGGACGAGCAAGCAGTACTTC
j_gene: TRBJ2-5; d_gene: TRBD2; v_gene: TRBV20-1; abundance: few; CDR3aa: CSASGGPLTQYF; CDR3nt: TGCAGTGCGAGCGGGGGGCCCTTGACCCAGTACTTC
j_gene: TRBJ2-7; d_gene: TRBD1; v_gene: TRBV5-1; abundance: -; CDR3aa: CASSPGGQGLYEQYF; CDR3nt: TGCGCCAGCAGCCCTGGAGGACAGGGCCTATACGAGCAGTACTTC
j_gene: TRBJ2-1; d_gene: TRBD2; v_gene: TRBV20-1; abundance: few; CDR3aa: CSAREHSGGSKQFF; CDR3nt: TGCAGTGCTAGAGAGCATAGCGGGGGAAGTAAGCAGTTCTTC
j_gene: TRBJ2-1; d_gene: -; v_gene: TRBV6-2/TRBV6-3; abundance: -; CDR3aa: CASSLTGLGSQNEQFF; CDR3nt: TGTGCCAGCAGTCTAACAGGCCTCGGGTCCCAGAATGAGCAGTTCTTC
j_gene: TRBJ2-3; d_gene: TRBD2; v_gene: TRBV7-6; abundance: -; CDR3aa: CASSFPSGGSSGTDTQYF; CDR3nt: TGTGCCAGTAGCTTTCCTAGCGGGGGGTCCTCTGGCACAGATACGCAGTATTTT
j_gene: TRBJ1-2; d_gene: TRBD1; v_gene: TRBV27; abundance: -; CDR3aa: CASRKTNRGPNYGYTF; CDR3nt: TGTGCCAGCAGGAAGACAAACAGGGGGCCTAACTATGGCTACACCTTC
j_gene: TRBJ1-2; d_gene: TRBD1; v_gene: TRBV4-3; abundance: few; CDR3aa: CASSQAGTASFYGYTF; CDR3nt: TGCGCCAGCAGCCAGGCCGGGACAGCCTCTTTCTATGGCTACACCTTC
j_gene: TRBJ2-7; d_gene: -; v_gene: TRBV4-3; abundance: once; CDR3aa: CASSQQGQAYEQYF; CDR3nt: TGCGCCAGCAGCCAACAGGGGCAAGCCTACGAGCAGTACTTC
j_gene: TRBJ2-7; d_gene: TRBD1; v_gene: TRBV2; abundance: -; CDR3aa: CASNPALTGGSEQYF; CDR3nt: TGTGCCAGCAATCCCGCCTTAACAGGGGGCAGCGAGCAGTACTTC
j_gene: TRBJ2-3; d_gene: TRBD1; v_gene: TRBV10-3; abundance: -; CDR3aa: CAIEGGQGPNLRDTQYF; CDR3nt: TGTGCCATCGAAGGTGGACAGGGGCCGAATCTTCGGGATACGCAGTATTTT
j_gene: TRBJ1-1; d_gene: TRBD1; v_gene: TRBV7-9; abundance: -; CDR3aa: CASLSGLAGGFWDTEAFF; CDR3nt: TGTGCCAGCTTATCTGGGTTGGCAGGGGGCTTTTGGGACACTGAAGCTTTCTTT
j_gene: TRBJ2-3; d_gene: -; v_gene: TRBV5-1; abundance: -; CDR3aa: CASSLEGGELYTQYF; CDR3nt: TGCGCCAGCAGCTTGGAAGGAGGGGAGCTATATACGCAGTATTTT
j_gene: TRBJ2-7; d_gene: -; v_gene: TRBV4-3; abundance: -; CDR3aa: CASSPGSPGYEQYF; CDR3nt: TGCGCCAGCAGCCCCGGTAGTCCGGGCTACGAGCAGTACTTC
j_gene: TRBJ2-5; d_gene: -; v_gene: TRBV5-1; abundance: -; CDR3aa: CASSLVPIQETQYF; CDR3nt: TGCGCCAGCAGCTTGGTTCCCATCCAAGAGACCCAGTACTTC
j_gene: TRBJ2-7; d_gene: TRBD1; v_gene: TRBV29-1; abundance: -; CDR3aa: CSATGGTGFYEQYF; CDR3nt: TGCAGCGCCACTGGGGGGACAGGGTTCTACGAGCAGTACTTC
j_gene: TRBJ2-7; d_gene: TRBD2; v_gene: TRBV20-1; abundance: -; CDR3aa: CSARSGGSYEQYF; CDR3nt: TGCAGTGCTAGGAGCGGGGGATCCTACGAGCAGTACTTC
j_gene: TRBJ2-1; d_gene: TRBD2; v_gene: TRBV20-1; abundance: -; CDR3aa: CSAMRVLLAGAQETQFF; CDR3nt: TGCAGTGCTATGCGCGTGCTACTAGCGGGGGCCCAAGAGACCCAGTTCTTC
j_gene: TRBJ1-6; d_gene: -; v_gene: TRBV28; abundance: -; CDR3aa: CASRGPSSYNSPLHF; CDR3nt: TGTGCCAGCAGAGGACCGAGCTCCTATAATTCACCCCTCCACTTT
j_gene: TRBJ1-1; d_gene: -; v_gene: TRBV5-1; abundance: -; CDR3aa: CASSPRGSMNTEAFF; CDR3nt: TGCGCCAGCAGCCCGAGGGGTAGTATGAACACTGAAGCTTTCTTT
j_gene: TRBJ2-1; d_gene: TRBD1; v_gene: TRBV20-1; abundance: -; CDR3aa: CSARDRGLLVGEQFF; CDR3nt: TGCAGTGCCCGGGACAGGGGACTACTGGTAGGTGAGCAGTTCTTC
j_gene: TRBJ2-2; d_gene: TRBD1; v_gene: TRBV5-1; abundance: -; CDR3aa: CASSFRDRGDTGELFF; CDR3nt: TGCGCCAGCAGCTTCCGGGACAGGGGTGACACCGGGGAGCTGTTTTTT
j_gene: TRBJ2-7; d_gene: TRBD1; v_gene: TRBV4-2; abundance: few; CDR3aa: CASSQTPYPGTDSYEQYF; CDR3nt: TGTGCCAGCAGCCAAACCCCTTATCCGGGGACAGACAGCTACGAGCAGTACTTC
j_gene: TRBJ2-7; d_gene: -; v_gene: TRBV6-5; abundance: -; CDR3aa: CASSERNGRSYEQYF; CDR3nt: TGTGCCAGCAGTGAAAGGAATGGACGGAGCTACGAGCAGTACTTC
j_gene: TRBJ2-7; d_gene: TRBD2; v_gene: TRBV4-2; abundance: -; CDR3aa: CASSQDLGLAGGISYEQYF; CDR3nt: TGTGCCAGCAGCCAAGATCTTGGACTAGCGGGGGGGATTTCGTACGAGCAGTACTTC
j_gene: TRBJ2-7; d_gene: TRBD2; v_gene: TRBV9; abundance: few; CDR3aa: CASSPRASGVSYEQYF; CDR3nt: TGTGCCAGCAGCCCAAGAGCTAGCGGGGTTTCCTACGAGCAGTACTTC
j_gene: TRBJ2-7; d_gene: -; v_gene: TRBV5-6; abundance: -; CDR3aa: CASSLPFERSEQYF; CDR3nt: TGTGCCAGCAGCTTGCCGTTCGAGCGAAGCGAGCAGTACTTC
j_gene: TRBJ2-1; d_gene: TRBD2; v_gene: TRBV11-2; abundance: -; CDR3aa: CASSLIAGKNNEQFF; CDR3nt: TGTGCCAGCAGCTTAATAGCGGGCAAAAACAATGAGCAGTTCTTC
j_gene: TRBJ2-7; d_gene: TRBD2; v_gene: TRBV20-1; abundance: -; CDR3aa: CSARDGTSRSNEQYF; CDR3nt: TGCAGTGCTAGAGACGGGACTAGTCGGAGTAATGAGCAGTACTTC
j_gene: TRBJ2-1; d_gene: -; v_gene: TRBV12-3/TRBV12-4; abundance: -; CDR3aa: CASSPADNEQFF; CDR3nt: TGTGCCAGCAGTCCCGCCGACAATGAGCAGTTCTTC
j_gene: TRBJ2-1; d_gene: -; v_gene: TRBV7-9; abundance: many; CDR3aa: CASSLVGDYNEQFF; CDR3nt: TGTGCCAGCAGCTTAGTGGGGGACTACAATGAGCAGTTCTTC
j_gene: TRBJ2-2; d_gene: -; v_gene: TRBV12-3/TRBV12-4; abundance: -; CDR3aa: CASSLIFGTGELFF; CDR3nt: TGTGCCAGCAGTTTAATATTCGGAACCGGGGAGCTGTTTTTT
j_gene: TRBJ2-6; d_gene: -; v_gene: TRBV2; abundance: -; CDR3aa: CASSEGTRGANVLTF; CDR3nt: TGTGCCAGCAGTGAAGGGACCCGCGGGGCCAACGTCCTGACTTTC
j_gene: TRBJ2-6; d_gene: -; v_gene: TRBV29-1; abundance: few; CDR3aa: CSVESTGANVLTF; CDR3nt: TGCAGCGTTGAGTCCACTGGGGCCAACGTCCTGACTTTC
j_gene: TRBJ1-2; d_gene: TRBD1; v_gene: TRBV6-5; abundance: -; CDR3aa: CASKGQEENYGYTF; CDR3nt: TGTGCCAGCAAGGGACAGGAAGAGAACTATGGCTACACCTTC
j_gene: TRBJ2-1; d_gene: -; v_gene: TRBV20-1; abundance: -; CDR3aa: CSARETGVSSYNEQFF; CDR3nt: TGCAGTGCTAGAGAGACGGGCGTTAGCTCCTACAATGAGCAGTTCTTC
j_gene: TRBJ2-6; d_gene: TRBD1; v_gene: TRBV7-2; abundance: once; CDR3aa: CASSRFPGTGGSSGANVLTF; CDR3nt: TGTGCCAGCAGCCGTTTCCCCGGGACAGGGGGGAGTAGTGGGGCCAACGTCCTGACTTTC
j_gene: TRBJ2-7; d_gene: TRBD1; v_gene: TRBV29-1; abundance: -; CDR3aa: CSVLTGQGKHEQYF; CDR3nt: TGCAGCGTTCTGACCGGACAGGGGAAACACGAGCAGTACTTC
j_gene: TRBJ1-2; d_gene: -; v_gene: TRBV25-1; abundance: few; CDR3aa: CASSWDTHYGYTF; CDR3nt: TGTGCCAGCAGCTGGGACACCCACTATGGCTACACCTTC
j_gene: TRBJ2-1; d_gene: -; v_gene: TRBV7-9; abundance: -; CDR3aa: CAIKRPGPYNEQFF; CDR3nt: TGTGCCATAAAGCGACCAGGGCCCTACAATGAGCAGTTCTTC
j_gene: TRBJ2-4; d_gene: -; v_gene: TRBV2; abundance: -; CDR3aa: CASSDIGENIQYF; CDR3nt: TGTGCCAGCAGTGATATTGGGGAAAACATTCAGTACTTC
j_gene: TRBJ1-5; d_gene: TRBD1; v_gene: TRBV20-1; abundance: -; CDR3aa: CSARGGQGGNQPQHF; CDR3nt: TGCAGTGCTAGAGGGGGACAGGGAGGTAATCAGCCCCAGCATTTT
j_gene: TRBJ2-5; d_gene: -; v_gene: TRBV20-1; abundance: few; CDR3aa: CSAWGTRQETQYF; CDR3nt: TGCAGTGCTTGGGGAACGCGCCAAGAGACCCAGTACTTC
j_gene: TRBJ2-5; d_gene: -; v_gene: TRBV9; abundance: -; CDR3aa: CASSVGSSDQETQYF; CDR3nt: TGTGCCAGCAGCGTAGGGTCTAGCGACCAAGAGACCCAGTACTTC
j_gene: TRBJ1-2; d_gene: -; v_gene: TRBV7-2; abundance: -; CDR3aa: CASSLAGFKIYGYTF; CDR3nt: TGTGCCAGCAGCTTAGCGGGGTTCAAAATCTATGGCTACACCTTC